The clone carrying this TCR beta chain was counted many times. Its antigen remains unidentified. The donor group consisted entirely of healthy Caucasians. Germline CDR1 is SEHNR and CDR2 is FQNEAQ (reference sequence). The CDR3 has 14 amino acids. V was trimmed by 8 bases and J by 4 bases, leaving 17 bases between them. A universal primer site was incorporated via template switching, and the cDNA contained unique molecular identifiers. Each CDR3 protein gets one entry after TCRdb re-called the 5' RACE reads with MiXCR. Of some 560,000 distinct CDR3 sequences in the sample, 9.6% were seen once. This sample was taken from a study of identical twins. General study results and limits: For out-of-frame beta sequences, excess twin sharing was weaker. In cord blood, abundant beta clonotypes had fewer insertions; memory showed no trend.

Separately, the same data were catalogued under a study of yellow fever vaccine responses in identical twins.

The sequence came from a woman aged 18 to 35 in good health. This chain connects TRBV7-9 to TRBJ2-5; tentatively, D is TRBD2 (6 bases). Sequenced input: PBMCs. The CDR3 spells CASGLTRAGETQYF. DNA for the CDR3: TGTGCCAGCGGGCTGACTAGGGCCGGAGAGACCCAGTACTTC.